These 24 T cell receptor beta chains were all obtained from the same sample, sequenced in a study of technical replicates of blood from a handful of donors. Repertoires were generated with immunoSEQ multiplex PCR, while TCRdb's copy carries only in-frame clones and drops some. The sample includes 80,000 to 90,000 clones, around 94% of them seen just once. Sequenced sample: T cells isolated from PBMCs. Receptors originate from a human donor in good health.

The gene calls are TRBV7-8 and TRBJ1-2, with D possibly TRBD1 on 5 matching bases. V gave up 5 bases and J gave up 6 bases, with 13 bases separating them. The germline V gene has CDR1 SGHVS and CDR2 FQNEAQ. This CDR3 is 13 amino acids long. The CDR3 is CASSPAPGNGYTF. In nucleotides, the CDR3 is TGTGCCAGCAGCCCAGCTCCAGGGAATGGCTACACCTTC.

The chain recombines TRBV5-4 with TRBJ2-7, with 10 bases that match TRBD2. The CDR3 length is 18 residues. Per the germline V gene, CDR1 is SGHNT and CDR2 is YYREEE (reference sequence). The V and J ends lost 4 bases and 0 bases, in that order; junction bases with no gene match: 13. The DNA for the CDR3 is TGTGCCAGCAGCGGGGGGACTAGCGCACAAACAATCTCCTACGAGCAGTACTTC. Its protein product is CASSGGTSAQTISYEQYF.

The gene calls are TRBV6-1 and TRBJ2-1; TRBD2 agrees at 9 bases. The germline V gene has CDR1 MNHNS and CDR2 SASEGT. The V segment lost 6 bases and the J segment 7 bases; nucleotides outside the gene matches: 10. The CDR3 sequence is 15 residues long. Here the CDR3 DNA reads TGTGCCAGCAGAGGGCGGGAGGGCCGGGGAAATGAGCAGTTCTTC. Protein sequence: CASRGREGRGNEQFF.

This clone occurred once. This chain uses TRBV19 with TRBJ2-1; TRBD2 matches at 7 bases. This CDR3 has 16 residues. J lost 4 bases, V lost 4 bases, and 10 bases had no gene match. Germline CDR1 LNHDA, CDR2 SQIVND (reference sequence). CDR3 sequence reads: CASSKGGGLTYNEQFF. The DNA for the CDR3 is TGTGCCAGTAGTAAGGGCGGGGGTCTTACTTACAATGAGCAGTTCTTC.

V is TRBV6-1 and J is TRBJ2-3; TRBD2 is a possible D gene (5 bases). Germline V lookup: CDR1 MNHNS, CDR2 SASEGT. This CDR3 is built from 15 residues. Trimming took 4 bases from V and 3 from J, leaving 14 bases between them. Here the CDR3 DNA reads TGTGCCAGCAGTGGCAATCTGCCGGGGACAGATACGCAGTATTTT. This sequence encodes CASSGNLPGTDTQYF.

The V gene is TRBV9, the J gene TRBJ1-1; D is undetermined. This CDR3 comprises 18 residues. Trimming left V 0 bases short and J 5 bases short, with 23 bases between. The germline CDR1 and CDR2 sequences are SGDLS and YYNGEE. The CDR3 reads CASSVVPSAHYLGTEAFF. CDR3 nucleotides: TGTGCCAGCAGCGTAGTCCCCTCCGCACATTACCTAGGTACTGAAGCTTTCTTT.

The rearrangement uses TRBV29-1 and TRBJ2-7, with 11 bases identical to TRBD1. The CDR3 is made up of 14 amino acids. V shed 6 bases and J 2 bases; nucleotides not matched to a gene: 6. The germline V gene encodes CDR1 SQVTM and CDR2 ANQGSEA. The CDR3, as DNA: TGCAGCGTCGATCCGGGACAGGGGGCCTACGAGCAGTACTTC. Its protein is CSVDPGQGAYEQYF.

The V and J genes are TRBV4-1 and TRBJ2-1, with 13 bases identical to TRBD2. Germline values: CDR1 MGHRA, CDR2 YSYEKL. The CDR3 contains 17 residues. Trimming removed 8 bases from V and 1 base from J; junction bases left unmatched: 8. The CDR3 protein is CASSTSGRAPSYNEQFF. CDR3 DNA: TGCGCCAGCTCCACTAGCGGGAGGGCCCCATCCTACAATGAGCAGTTCTTC.

The CDR3 is CASPAGGSAYNEQFF. CDR3 in DNA: TGTGCCAGCCCTGCCGGGGGATCGGCCTACAATGAGCAGTTCTTC. The J gene is TRBJ2-1, the V gene TRBV6-1; possible D gene TRBD2, 6 bases. Deletions cut 8 bases from V and 2 bases from J, with 16 bases between. Germline V gene lookup returns CDR1 MNHNS and CDR2 SASEGT. This CDR3 contains 15 residues.

This chain links TRBV27 with TRBJ1-4, with D tentatively TRBD1 (6 bases). This CDR3 has 16 residues. Trimming pared 4 bases from V and 5 bases from J, leaving 17 bases between. Per germline, CDR1 MNHEY and CDR2 SMNVEV (reference sequence). As DNA, the CDR3 is TGTGCCAGCAGTTCAGGGGCCGGGGGGAAGAATGAAAAACTGTTTTTT. Translated, it gives CASSSGAGGKNEKLFF.

The chain has TRBV9 and TRBJ2-5, with 7 positions matching TRBD1. Germline trimming cut 5 bases from V and 5 bases from J; bases unmatched to any gene: 9. This CDR3 spans 14 amino acids. CDR1 and CDR2 from the germline V gene are SGDLS and YYNGEE. The CDR3 region is CASSSPGGLETQYF. Written as DNA, the CDR3 is TGTGCCAGCAGTTCCCCAGGGGGTTTGGAGACCCAGTACTTC. The whole variable domain, filled in from reference TRBV9 and TRBJ2-5, reads DSGVTQTPKHLITATGQRVTLRCSPRSGDLSVYWYQQSLDQGLQFLIQYYNGEERAKGNILERFSAQQFPDLHSELNLSSLELGDSALYFCASSSPGGLETQYFGPGTRLLVL.

The chain joins TRBV6-5 to TRBJ2-5, with a weak D call TRBD1 (6 bases). V was shortened by 6 bases and J by 5 bases, with 16 bases between the two germline ends. The germline V gene has CDR1 MNHEY and CDR2 SVGAGI. The CDR3 runs to 14 residues. CDR3 loop: CASRHQGRPETQYF. In DNA, the CDR3 is TGTGCCAGCAGGCACCAGGGGCGTCCGGAGACCCAGTACTTC.

This clone appeared once. This chain connects TRBV9 to TRBJ2-5; D gene uncertain. CDR1 and CDR2 (germline): SGDLS, YYNGEE. This CDR3 is 14 amino acids long. V was trimmed by 0 bases and J by 1 base, leaving 7 bases between them. The CDR3 reads CASSVDILQETQYF. The CDR3 nucleotides read TGTGCCAGCAGCGTAGACATCCTCCAAGAGACCCAGTACTTC.

The chain recombines TRBV10-1 with TRBJ2-7; 7 bases map to TRBD1. The CDR3 runs 13 residues. Trimming at V came to 3 bases and at J to 4 bases, leaving 3 bases not matched to a gene. Germline CDR1 and CDR2: WNHNN and SYGVQD (reference sequence). The CDR3 protein is CASSEARGYEQYF. DNA for the CDR3: TGCGCCAGCAGTGAAGCCAGGGGGTACGAGCAGTACTTC.

This rearrangement joins TRBV19 to TRBJ2-2; D perhaps matches TRBD1 (6 bases). V lost 6 bases, J lost 5 bases, and 13 bases lay in between. This CDR3 contains 14 residues. Germline values: CDR1 LNHDA, CDR2 SQIVND (reference sequence). The DNA of the CDR3 is TGTGCCAGTAGCCGAACAGGGAATACCGGGGAGCTGTTTTTT. Amino acids: CASSRTGNTGELFF.

The genes are TRBV11-2 and TRBJ2-3; TRBD1 might be the D (6 bases). The germline V and J ends were trimmed by 4 bases and 2 bases, with 16 bases remaining between them. The CDR3 is made up of 16 amino acids. Germline V gene lookup returns CDR1 SGHAT and CDR2 FQNNGV. For the CDR3, the DNA is TGTGCCAGCAGCTCCCCCGACAGGATCAACACAGATACGCAGTATTTT. It is translated as CASSSPDRINTDTQYF.

This sequence joins TRBV27 and TRBJ1-5; no definite D call. The germline gives CDR1 MNHEY, CDR2 SMNVEV (reference sequence). The CDR3 consists of 13 residues. The ends were cut back, 2 bases at V and 4 bases at J, with 6 bases in the middle. The CDR3 protein is CASSLPGNQPQHF. The CDR3 DNA reads as TGTGCCAGCAGTTTACCCGGGAATCAGCCCCAGCATTTT.

This clone has just a few counts. The chain combines TRBV5-1 with TRBJ1-5; maybe TRBD1 (6 bases). The length of the CDR3 is 16 residues. The germline CDR1 and CDR2 sequences are SGHRS and YFSETQ. V was cut by 1 base and J by 5 bases, with 16 bases left in between. CDR3 protein: CASSLRGQGNHQPQHF. In DNA, the CDR3 is TGCGCCAGCAGCTTGCGTGGGCAGGGGAATCATCAGCCCCAGCATTTT.

Worth noting for this clone: An end of the junction differs from the germline gene, which may be a read error. The chain has TRBV30 and TRBJ2-1; 9 nucleotides line up with TRBD1. Germline V gives CDR1 GTSNPN, CDR2 SVGIG (reference sequence). The CDR3 has 15 amino acids. CDR3 DNA sequence: TGTGCCTGGAGGAAAGGGGACAGGGACTACGATGAGCAGTTCTTC. It translates to CAWRKGDRDYDEQFF.

The chain carries TRBV12-5 and TRBJ2-7; D remains ambiguous. The CDR3 spans 13 residues. CDR1 and CDR2 from the germline V gene are LGHNT and FRNRAP. V was clipped by 4 bases and J by 6 bases, with 13 bases between them. The CDR3 is CASGSPPRGEQYF. DNA for the CDR3: TGTGCTAGTGGTTCCCCCCCCCGAGGCGAGCAGTACTTC.

The chain combines TRBV5-4 with TRBJ2-1, with a weak D call TRBD1 (6 bases). The CDR3 is made up of 16 amino acids. V dropped 0 bases and J dropped 10 bases, with 20 bases sitting between them. Looked up from germline, CDR1 is SGHNT and CDR2 is YYREEE (reference sequence). The DNA for the CDR3 is TGTGCCAGCAGCTTGGCCTTATCGGGACAAAAAATAGAGCAGTTCTTC. Protein: CASSLALSGQKIEQFF.

This sequence joins TRBV5-4 and TRBJ2-1; 11 nucleotides agree with TRBD2. V shed 5 bases and J 12 bases; nucleotides not matched to a gene: 10. This CDR3 is 14 amino acids long. Germline V gene lookup returns CDR1 SGHNT and CDR2 YYREEE (reference sequence). The DNA for the CDR3 is TGTGCCAGCAGTTTCCTAGCGGGGGGTCCCTCGCAGTTCTTC. This translates into CASSFLAGGPSQFF. The variable domain in full, with the rest retrieved from reference TRBV5-4 and TRBJ2-1, is ETGVTQSPTHLIKTRGQQVTLRCSSQSGHNTVSWYQQALGQGPQFIFQYYREEENGRGNFPPRFSGLQFPNYSSELNVNALELDDSALYLCASSFLAGGPSQFFGPGTRLTVL.

V usage is TRBV2 and J usage is TRBJ2-7; 7 bases are shared with TRBD2. Unmatched junction bases numbered 15, after V lost 8 bases and J lost 2 bases. The CDR3 has 16 residues. Germline lookup yields CDR1 SNHLY and CDR2 FYNNEI. CDR3 in amino acids: CASRPWGTGGTYEQYF. In nucleotides, the CDR3 is TGTGCCAGCCGGCCCTGGGGAACGGGAGGCACCTACGAGCAGTACTTC. The full variable domain, completed using reference TRBV2 and TRBJ2-7, is EPEVTQTPSHQVTQMGQEVILRCVPISNHLYFYWYRQILGQKVEFLVSFYNNEISEKSEIFDDQFSVERPDGSNFTLKIRSTKLEDSAMYFCASRPWGTGGTYEQYFGPGTRLTVT.

The chain has TRBV2 and TRBJ2-1, with D perhaps TRBD2 (5 bases). Germline CDR1 is SNHLY and CDR2 is FYNNEI. This CDR3 is 12 amino acids long. The V end was cut by 2 bases, the J end by 10 bases, with 9 bases between. CDR3 loop: CASSERTQEQFF. CDR3 bases: TGTGCCAGCAGTGAACGGACTCAAGAGCAGTTCTTC.